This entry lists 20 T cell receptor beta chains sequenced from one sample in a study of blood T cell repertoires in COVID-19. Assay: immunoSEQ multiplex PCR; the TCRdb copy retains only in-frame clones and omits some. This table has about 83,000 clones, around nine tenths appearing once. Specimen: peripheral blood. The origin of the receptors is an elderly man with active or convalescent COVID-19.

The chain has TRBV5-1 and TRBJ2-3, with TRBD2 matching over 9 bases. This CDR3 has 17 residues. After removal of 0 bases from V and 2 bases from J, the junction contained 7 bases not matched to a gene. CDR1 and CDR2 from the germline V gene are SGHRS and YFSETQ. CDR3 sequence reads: CASSLVSSSGNTDTQYF. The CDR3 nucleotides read TGCGCCAGCAGCTTGGTTTCGTCTAGCGGGAACACAGATACGCAGTATTTT.

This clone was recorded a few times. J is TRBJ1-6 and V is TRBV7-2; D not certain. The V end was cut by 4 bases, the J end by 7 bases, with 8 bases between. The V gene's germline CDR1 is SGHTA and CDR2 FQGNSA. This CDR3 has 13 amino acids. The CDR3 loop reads CASSWTGNSPLHF. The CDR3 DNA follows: TGTGCCAGCAGCTGGACGGGAAATTCACCCCTCCACTTT.

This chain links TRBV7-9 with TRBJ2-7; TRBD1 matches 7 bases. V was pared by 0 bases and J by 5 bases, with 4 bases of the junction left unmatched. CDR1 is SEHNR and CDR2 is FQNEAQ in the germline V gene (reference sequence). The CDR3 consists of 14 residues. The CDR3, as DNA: TGTGCCAGCAGCTTAGCGGGACAGTCCAACGAGCAGTACGTC. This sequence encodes CASSLAGQSNEQYV.

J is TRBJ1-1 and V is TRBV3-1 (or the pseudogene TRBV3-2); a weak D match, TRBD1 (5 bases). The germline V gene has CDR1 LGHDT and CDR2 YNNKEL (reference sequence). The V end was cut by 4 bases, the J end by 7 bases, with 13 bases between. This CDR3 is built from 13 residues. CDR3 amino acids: CASSLRVGVEAFF. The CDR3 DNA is TGTGCCAGCAGCCTCCGCGTAGGGGTTGAAGCTTTCTTT.

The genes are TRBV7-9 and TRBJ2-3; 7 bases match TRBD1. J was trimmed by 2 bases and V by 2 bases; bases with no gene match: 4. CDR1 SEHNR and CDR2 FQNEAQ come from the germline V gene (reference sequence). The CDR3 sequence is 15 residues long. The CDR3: CASSLPGQNTDTQYF. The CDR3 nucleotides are TGTGCCAGCAGCTTACCGGGACAGAACACAGATACGCAGTATTTT.

For the CDR3, the DNA is TGTGCCAGTAGTATGGGGGGGGTCCCCCATCAGCCCCAGCATTTT. It yields the protein CASSMGGVPHQPQHF. V and J are TRBV19 and TRBJ1-5; D is possibly TRBD1 (5 bases). The length of the CDR3 is 15 residues. Germline CDR1 reads LNHDA; CDR2 reads SQIVND (reference sequence). Trimming stripped 3 bases from V and 5 bases from J, with 14 bases between.

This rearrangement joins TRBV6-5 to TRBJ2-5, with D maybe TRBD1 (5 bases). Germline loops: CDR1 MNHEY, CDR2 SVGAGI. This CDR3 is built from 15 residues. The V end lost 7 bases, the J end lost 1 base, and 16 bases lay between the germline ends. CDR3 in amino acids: CASTLFSRVQETQYF. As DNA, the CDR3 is TGTGCCAGCACCCTTTTTTCCAGGGTCCAAGAGACCCAGTACTTC.

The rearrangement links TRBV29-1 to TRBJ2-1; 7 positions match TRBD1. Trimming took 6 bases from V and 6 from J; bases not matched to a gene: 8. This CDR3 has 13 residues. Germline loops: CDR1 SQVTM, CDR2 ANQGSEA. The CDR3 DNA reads TGCAGCGTGGGGGTGACAGGGTCCAATGAGCAGTTCTTC. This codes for CSVGVTGSNEQFF.

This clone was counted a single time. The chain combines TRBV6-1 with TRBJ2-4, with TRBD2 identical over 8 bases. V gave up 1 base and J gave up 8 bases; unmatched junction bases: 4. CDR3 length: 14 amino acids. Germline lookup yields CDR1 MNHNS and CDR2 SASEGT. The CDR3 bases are TGTGCCAGCAGTGAAGGTCCCGGGGGGGACATTCAGTACTTC. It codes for CASSEGPGGDIQYF.

The CDR3 DNA reads as TGTGCCAGCTCCCTCAGCGGGGGGTTGGATGAGCAGTTCTTC. It encodes CASSLSGGLDEQFF. The V gene is TRBV7-9, the J gene TRBJ2-1; 9 bases are shared with TRBD2. After removal of 8 bases from V and 8 bases from J, the junction contained 10 bases not matched to a gene. The CDR3 spans 14 residues. Germline CDR1 and CDR2: SEHNR and FQNEAQ (reference sequence).

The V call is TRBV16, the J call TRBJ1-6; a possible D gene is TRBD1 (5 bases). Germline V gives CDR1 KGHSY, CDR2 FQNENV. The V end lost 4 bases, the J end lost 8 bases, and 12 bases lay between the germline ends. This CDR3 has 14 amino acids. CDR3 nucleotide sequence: TGTGCCAGCAGCCGCAGGCCGGGGGATTCACCCCTCCACTTT. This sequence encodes CASSRRPGDSPLHF. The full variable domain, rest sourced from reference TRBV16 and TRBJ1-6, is GEEVAQTPKHLVRGEGQKAKLYCAPIKGHSYVFWYQQVLKNEFKFLISFQNENVFDETGMPKERFSAKCLPNSPCSLEIQATKLEDSAVYFCASSRRPGDSPLHFGNGTRLTVT.

The CDR3 loop reads CATKGTGQGMGELFF. As DNA, the CDR3 is TGTGCCACAAAGGGAACGGGACAGGGAATGGGGGAGCTGTTTTTT. V usage is TRBV24-1 and J usage is TRBJ2-2; TRBD1 matches at 9 bases. The CDR3 contains 15 residues. Trimming at V came to 10 bases and at J to 8 bases, leaving 13 bases not matched to a gene. Germline CDR1 reads KGHDR; CDR2 reads SFDVKD.

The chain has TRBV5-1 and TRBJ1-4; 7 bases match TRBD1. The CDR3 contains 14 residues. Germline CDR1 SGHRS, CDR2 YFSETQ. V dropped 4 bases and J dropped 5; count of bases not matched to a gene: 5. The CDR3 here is CASSTGTENEKLFF. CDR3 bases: TGCGCCAGCAGCACCGGGACAGAGAATGAAAAACTGTTTTTT.

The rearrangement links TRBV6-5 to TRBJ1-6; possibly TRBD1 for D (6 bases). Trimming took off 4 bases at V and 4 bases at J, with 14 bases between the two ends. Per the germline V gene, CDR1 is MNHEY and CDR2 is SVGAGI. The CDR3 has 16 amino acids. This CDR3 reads CASSFTTGLYNSPLHF. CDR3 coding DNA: TGTGCCAGCAGTTTCACAACAGGGTTGTATAATTCACCCCTCCACTTT.

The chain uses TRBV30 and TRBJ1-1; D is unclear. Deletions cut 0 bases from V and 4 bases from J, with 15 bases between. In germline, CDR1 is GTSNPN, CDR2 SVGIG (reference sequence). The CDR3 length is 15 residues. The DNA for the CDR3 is TGTGCCTGGAGTGTCGAATCTAGGATGGGCACTGAAGCTTTCTTT. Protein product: CAWSVESRMGTEAFF.

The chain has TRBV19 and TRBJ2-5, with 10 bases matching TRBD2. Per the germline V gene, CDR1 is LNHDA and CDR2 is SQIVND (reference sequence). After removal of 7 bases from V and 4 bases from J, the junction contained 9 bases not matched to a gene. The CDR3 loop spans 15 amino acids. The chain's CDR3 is CASKKQLAGGETQYF. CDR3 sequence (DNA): TGTGCCAGTAAAAAGCAATTAGCGGGGGGAGAGACCCAGTACTTC.

The CDR3 nucleotides read TGTGCCAGCAGTTTCTATTCCGGGACTAACGATCAGCCCCAGCATTTT. This codes for CASSFYSGTNDQPQHF. The chain recombines TRBV28 with TRBJ1-5, with a weak D call TRBD1 (5 bases). Germline V gene sequence: CDR1 MDHEN, CDR2 SYDVKM. Between the trimmed V and J ends, which lost 3 bases and 5 bases, there was a span of 17 bases. CDR3 size: 16 residues.

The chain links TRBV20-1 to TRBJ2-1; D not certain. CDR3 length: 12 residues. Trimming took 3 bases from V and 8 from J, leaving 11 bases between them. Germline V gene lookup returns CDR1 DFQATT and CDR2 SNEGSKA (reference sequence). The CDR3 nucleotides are TGCAGTGCTAGTTGGATTGCGGATGAGCAGTTCTTC. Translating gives CSASWIADEQFF.

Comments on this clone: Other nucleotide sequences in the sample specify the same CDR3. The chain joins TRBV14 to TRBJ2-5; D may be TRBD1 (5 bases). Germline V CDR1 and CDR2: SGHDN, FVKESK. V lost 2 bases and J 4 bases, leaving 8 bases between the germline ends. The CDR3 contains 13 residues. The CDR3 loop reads CASSQWGGETQYF. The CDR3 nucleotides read TGTGCCAGCAGCCAATGGGGCGGAGAGACCCAGTACTTC.

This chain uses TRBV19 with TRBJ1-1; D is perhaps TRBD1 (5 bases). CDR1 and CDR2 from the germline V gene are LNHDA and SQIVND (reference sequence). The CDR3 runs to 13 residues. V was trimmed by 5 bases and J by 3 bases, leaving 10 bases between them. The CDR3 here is CASSVQGDTEAFF. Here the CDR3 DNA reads TGTGCCAGTAGTGTCCAGGGTGACACTGAAGCTTTCTTT.